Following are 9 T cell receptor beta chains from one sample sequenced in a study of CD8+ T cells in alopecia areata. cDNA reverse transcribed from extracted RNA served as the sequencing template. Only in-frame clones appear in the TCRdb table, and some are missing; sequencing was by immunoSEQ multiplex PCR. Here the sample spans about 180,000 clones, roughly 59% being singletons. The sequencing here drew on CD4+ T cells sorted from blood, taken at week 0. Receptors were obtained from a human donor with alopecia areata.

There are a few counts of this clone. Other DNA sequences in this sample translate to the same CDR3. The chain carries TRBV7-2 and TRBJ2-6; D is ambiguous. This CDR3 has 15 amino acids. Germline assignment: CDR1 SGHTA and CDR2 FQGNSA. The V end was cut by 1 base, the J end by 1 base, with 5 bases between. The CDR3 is CASSLGGSGANVLTF. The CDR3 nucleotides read TGTGCCAGCAGCTTAGGAGGATCTGGGGCCAACGTCCTGACTTTC.

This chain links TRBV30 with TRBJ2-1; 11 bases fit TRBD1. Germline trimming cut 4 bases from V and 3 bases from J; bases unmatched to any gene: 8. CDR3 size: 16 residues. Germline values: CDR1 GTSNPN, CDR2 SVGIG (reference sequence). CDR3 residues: CAWTPRGTGGYNEQFF. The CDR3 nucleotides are TGTGCCTGGACCCCCCGAGGGACAGGGGGCTACAATGAGCAGTTCTTC.

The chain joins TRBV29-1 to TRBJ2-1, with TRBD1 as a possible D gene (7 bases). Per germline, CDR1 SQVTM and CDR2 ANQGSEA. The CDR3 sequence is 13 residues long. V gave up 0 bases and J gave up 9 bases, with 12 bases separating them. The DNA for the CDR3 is TGCAGCGTTGAAGAGGCAGGGGGGAGTGAGCAGTTCTTC. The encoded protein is CSVEEAGGSEQFF.

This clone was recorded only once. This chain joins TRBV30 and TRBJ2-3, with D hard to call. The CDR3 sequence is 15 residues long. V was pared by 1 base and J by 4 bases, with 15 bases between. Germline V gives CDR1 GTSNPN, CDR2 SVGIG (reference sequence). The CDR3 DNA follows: TGTGCCTGGAGTGAATACGGATCTTACGCAGATACGCAGTATTTT. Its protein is CAWSEYGSYADTQYF.

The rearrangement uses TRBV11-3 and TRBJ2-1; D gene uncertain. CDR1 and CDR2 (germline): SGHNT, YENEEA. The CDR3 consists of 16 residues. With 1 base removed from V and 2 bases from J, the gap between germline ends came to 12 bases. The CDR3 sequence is CASSLVGSSPYNEQFF. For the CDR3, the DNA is TGTGCCAGCAGCTTAGTGGGGTCTTCTCCCTACAATGAGCAGTTCTTC.

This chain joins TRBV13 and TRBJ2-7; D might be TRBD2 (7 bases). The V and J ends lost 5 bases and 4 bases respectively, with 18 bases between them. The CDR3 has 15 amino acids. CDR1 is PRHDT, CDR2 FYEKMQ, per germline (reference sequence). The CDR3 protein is CASSLASGGLYEQYF. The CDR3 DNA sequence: TGTGCCAGCAGCCTAGCGTCGGGGGGCCTTTACGAGCAGTACTTC.

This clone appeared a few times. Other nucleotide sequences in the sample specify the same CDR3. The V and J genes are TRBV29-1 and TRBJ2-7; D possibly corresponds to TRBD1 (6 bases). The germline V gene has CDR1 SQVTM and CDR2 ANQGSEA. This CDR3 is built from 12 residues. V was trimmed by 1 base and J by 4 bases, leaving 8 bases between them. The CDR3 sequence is CSVEAQGYEQYF. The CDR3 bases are TGCAGCGTTGAAGCACAGGGTTACGAGCAGTACTTC.

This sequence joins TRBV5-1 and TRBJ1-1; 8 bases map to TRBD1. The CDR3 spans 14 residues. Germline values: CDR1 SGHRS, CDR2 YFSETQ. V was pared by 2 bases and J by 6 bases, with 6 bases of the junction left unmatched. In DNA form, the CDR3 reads TGCGCCAGCAGCTTCGGAGGACAGGGTGCTGAAGCTTTCTTT. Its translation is CASSFGGQGAEAFF.

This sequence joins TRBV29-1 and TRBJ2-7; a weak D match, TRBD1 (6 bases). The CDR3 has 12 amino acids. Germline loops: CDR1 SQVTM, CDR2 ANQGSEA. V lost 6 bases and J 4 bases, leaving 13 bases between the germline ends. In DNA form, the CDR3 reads TGCAGCGTCCCAGGGGCAGGGTACGAGCAGTACTTC. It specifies CSVPGAGYEQYF.